Below, 11 T cell receptor beta chains from the same sample are listed, as sequenced in a study of cytomegalovirus exposure and HLA in healthy donors. Amplification used 60 Vbeta primers and 13 Jbeta primers. Data came from immunoSEQ multiplex PCR; TCRdb stores just in-frame clones and leaves some out. The table lists approximately 170,000 clones, approximately 79% of them singletons, with 1.6% in the top ten. The sample comprised PBMCs. The source of these receptors is a woman between 18 and 30 years old in good health and CMV-seronegative.

The J gene is TRBJ2-3, the V gene TRBV5-6, with D possibly matching TRBD2 (6 bases). Germline CDR1 SGHDT, CDR2 YYEEEE. The CDR3 extends over 15 amino acids. Trimming took off 3 bases at V and 2 bases at J, with 13 bases between the two ends. The CDR3 spells CASSYWTIPTDTQYF. The CDR3, as DNA: TGTGCCAGCAGCTATTGGACTATACCCACAGATACGCAGTATTTT.

V and J are TRBV6-5 and TRBJ2-5; 7 nucleotides align to TRBD1. This CDR3 is built from 14 residues. CDR1 and CDR2 (germline): MNHEY, SVGAGI. Germline trimming cut 2 bases from V and 5 bases from J; bases unmatched to any gene: 5. CDR3 nucleotides: TGTGCCAGCAGTTACGCGGACAGGCGGGAGACCCAGTACTTC. Protein: CASSYADRRETQYF.

The CDR3 loop reads CASSPRGLSYGYTF. Written as DNA, the CDR3 is TGTGCCAGCAGCCCACGGGGACTGAGCTATGGCTACACCTTC. The chain carries TRBV28 and TRBJ1-2; tentative D call: TRBD1 (5 bases). Germline V gene sequence: CDR1 MDHEN, CDR2 SYDVKM. This CDR3 region has 14 residues. The V end lost 6 bases, the J end lost 4 bases, and 15 bases lay between the germline ends.

The chain recombines TRBV28 with TRBJ2-7; no reliable D call. The CDR3 has 16 amino acids. V was shortened by 6 bases and J by 9 bases, with 27 bases between the two germline ends. Germline CDR1 is MDHEN and CDR2 is SYDVKM. The CDR3 nucleotides are TGTGCCAGCAGCGCACACTCCTCCATCGATAGCCGTTTGCAGTACTTC. Its protein product is CASSAHSSIDSRLQYF. The full variable domain, rest sourced from reference TRBV28 and TRBJ2-7, is DVKVTQSSRYLVKRTGEKVFLECVQDMDHENMFWYRQDPGLGLRLIYFSYDVKMKEKGDIPEGYSVSREKKERFSLILESASTNQTSMYLCASSAHSSIDSRLQYFGPGTRLTVT.

This clone was seen once. The V gene is TRBV2, the J gene TRBJ2-5; D may be TRBD2 (6 bases). Germline CDR1 is SNHLY and CDR2 is FYNNEI. Deletions cut 6 bases from V and 3 bases from J, with 11 bases between. The CDR3 totals 13 residues. This CDR3 is CASRGDSKETQYF. CDR3 DNA sequence: TGTGCCAGCAGGGGGGACTCCAAAGAGACCCAGTACTTC.

V usage is TRBV5-6 and J usage is TRBJ1-2; maybe TRBD1 (5 bases). The CDR3 totals 14 residues. Germline V gives CDR1 SGHDT, CDR2 YYEEEE. The ends were cut back, 7 bases at V and 6 bases at J, with 19 bases in the middle. CDR3 loop: CASYFIPGEDGYTF. The CDR3 DNA reads as TGTGCCAGCTACTTTATCCCGGGGGAGGATGGCTACACCTTC. Based on the CDR3 plus reference TRBV5-6 and TRBJ1-2, the full variable domain is DAGVTQSPTHLIKTRGQQVTLRCSPKSGHDTVSWYQQALGQGPQFIFQYYEEEERQRGNFPDRFSGHQFPNYSSELNVNALLLGDSALYLCASYFIPGEDGYTFGSGTRLTVV.

This sequence joins TRBV7-3 and TRBJ2-5, with a tentative D call TRBD2 (5 bases). V shed 3 bases and J shed 5 bases, with 10 bases lying between them. In germline, CDR1 is SGHTA, CDR2 FQGTGA. This CDR3 spans 13 amino acids. This chain's CDR3 is CASSFVRGETQYF. The CDR3 DNA is TGTGCCAGCAGCTTTGTCAGAGGGGAGACCCAGTACTTC.

The chain joins TRBV19 to TRBJ2-1; 9 nucleotides agree with TRBD1. Germline CDR1 reads LNHDA; CDR2 reads SQIVND (reference sequence). This CDR3 is 13 amino acids long. V dropped 7 bases and J dropped 7; count of bases not matched to a gene: 5. The CDR3, as DNA: TGTGCCAGTACCGGGACAGGGAGGAATGAGCAGTTCTTC. This gives the protein CASTGTGRNEQFF.

The V call is TRBV18, the J call TRBJ1-1, with 8 bases identical to TRBD1. Germline V lookup: CDR1 KGHSH, CDR2 LQKENI. The CDR3 runs 15 residues. The junction had 8 bases not matched to a gene; V was cut back by 2 bases and J by 6 bases. CDR3 in DNA: TGTGCCAGCTCACCAGGCGGACAGGGCCGGGCTGAAGCTTTCTTT. Its translation: CASSPGGQGRAEAFF.

The chain links TRBV6-5 to TRBJ1-2, with 8 bases identical to TRBD1. The germline V gene encodes CDR1 MNHEY and CDR2 SVGAGI. This CDR3 comprises 15 residues. J lost 4 bases, V lost 6 bases, and 10 bases had no gene match. The CDR3 protein is CASSRQGKTAYGYTF. The CDR3 bases are TGTGCCAGCAGCCGACAGGGGAAGACGGCCTATGGCTACACCTTC.

This chain joins TRBV5-6 and TRBJ2-5; 7 bases match TRBD1. CDR1 is SGHDT, CDR2 YYEEEE, per germline. The CDR3 has 16 amino acids. V trimming: 4 bases; J trimming: 1 base; junction bases outside the gene matches: 10. The CDR3 spells CASSPARTGGQETQYF. The CDR3 nucleotides are TGTGCCAGCAGCCCCGCGCGGACAGGAGGCCAAGAGACCCAGTACTTC.